The sequence of this T cell receptor (beta chain) was determined in a study of tumor-infiltrating lymphocytes in localized non-small cell lung cancer. TCRdb keeps only in-frame clones here, not all; method: immunoSEQ multiplex PCR. The repertoire holds some 15,000 clones, with 73% as singletons. Trimming stripped 3 bases from V and 0 bases from J, with 10 bases between. CDR1 and CDR2 (germline): SGHTA, FQGTGA. The length of the CDR3 is 15 residues. A remark on this clone: Its antigen remains unknown.

Broader study findings: TCRbeta sequencing showed higher T cell infiltration in tumors than uninvolved lung.

Sample: lung tumor tissue. The sequence derives from a human donor with non-small cell lung cancer. The chain joins TRBV7-3 to TRBJ2-3; D is tentatively TRBD1 or TRBD2 (5 bases each). The CDR3: CASSLGVGSTDTQYF. The DNA for the CDR3 is TGTGCCAGCAGCTTGGGGGTTGGGAGCACAGATACGCAGTATTTT. Supplemented by reference TRBV7-3 and TRBJ2-3, the full variable domain reads GAGVSQTPSNKVTEKGKYVELRCDPISGHTALYWYRQSLGQGPEFLIYFQGTGAADDSGLPNDRFFAVRPEGSVSTLKIQRTERGDSAVYLCASSLGVGSTDTQYFGPGTRLTVL.